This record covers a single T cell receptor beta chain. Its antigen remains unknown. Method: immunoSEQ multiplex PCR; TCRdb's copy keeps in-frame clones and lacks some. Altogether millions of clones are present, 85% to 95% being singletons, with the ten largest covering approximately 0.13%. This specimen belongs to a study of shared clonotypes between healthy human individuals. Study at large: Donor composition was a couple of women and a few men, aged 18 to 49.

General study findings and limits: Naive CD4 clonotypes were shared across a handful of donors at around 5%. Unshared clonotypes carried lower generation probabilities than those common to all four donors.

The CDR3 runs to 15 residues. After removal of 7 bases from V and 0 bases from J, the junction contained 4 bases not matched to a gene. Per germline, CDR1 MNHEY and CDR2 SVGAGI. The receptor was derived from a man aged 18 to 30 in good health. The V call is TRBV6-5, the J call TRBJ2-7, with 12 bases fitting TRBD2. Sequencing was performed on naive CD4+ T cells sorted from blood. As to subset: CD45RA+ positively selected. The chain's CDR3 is CASKTLAGGSYEQYF. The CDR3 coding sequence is TGTGCCAGCAAAACACTAGCGGGGGGCTCCTACGAGCAGTACTTC.